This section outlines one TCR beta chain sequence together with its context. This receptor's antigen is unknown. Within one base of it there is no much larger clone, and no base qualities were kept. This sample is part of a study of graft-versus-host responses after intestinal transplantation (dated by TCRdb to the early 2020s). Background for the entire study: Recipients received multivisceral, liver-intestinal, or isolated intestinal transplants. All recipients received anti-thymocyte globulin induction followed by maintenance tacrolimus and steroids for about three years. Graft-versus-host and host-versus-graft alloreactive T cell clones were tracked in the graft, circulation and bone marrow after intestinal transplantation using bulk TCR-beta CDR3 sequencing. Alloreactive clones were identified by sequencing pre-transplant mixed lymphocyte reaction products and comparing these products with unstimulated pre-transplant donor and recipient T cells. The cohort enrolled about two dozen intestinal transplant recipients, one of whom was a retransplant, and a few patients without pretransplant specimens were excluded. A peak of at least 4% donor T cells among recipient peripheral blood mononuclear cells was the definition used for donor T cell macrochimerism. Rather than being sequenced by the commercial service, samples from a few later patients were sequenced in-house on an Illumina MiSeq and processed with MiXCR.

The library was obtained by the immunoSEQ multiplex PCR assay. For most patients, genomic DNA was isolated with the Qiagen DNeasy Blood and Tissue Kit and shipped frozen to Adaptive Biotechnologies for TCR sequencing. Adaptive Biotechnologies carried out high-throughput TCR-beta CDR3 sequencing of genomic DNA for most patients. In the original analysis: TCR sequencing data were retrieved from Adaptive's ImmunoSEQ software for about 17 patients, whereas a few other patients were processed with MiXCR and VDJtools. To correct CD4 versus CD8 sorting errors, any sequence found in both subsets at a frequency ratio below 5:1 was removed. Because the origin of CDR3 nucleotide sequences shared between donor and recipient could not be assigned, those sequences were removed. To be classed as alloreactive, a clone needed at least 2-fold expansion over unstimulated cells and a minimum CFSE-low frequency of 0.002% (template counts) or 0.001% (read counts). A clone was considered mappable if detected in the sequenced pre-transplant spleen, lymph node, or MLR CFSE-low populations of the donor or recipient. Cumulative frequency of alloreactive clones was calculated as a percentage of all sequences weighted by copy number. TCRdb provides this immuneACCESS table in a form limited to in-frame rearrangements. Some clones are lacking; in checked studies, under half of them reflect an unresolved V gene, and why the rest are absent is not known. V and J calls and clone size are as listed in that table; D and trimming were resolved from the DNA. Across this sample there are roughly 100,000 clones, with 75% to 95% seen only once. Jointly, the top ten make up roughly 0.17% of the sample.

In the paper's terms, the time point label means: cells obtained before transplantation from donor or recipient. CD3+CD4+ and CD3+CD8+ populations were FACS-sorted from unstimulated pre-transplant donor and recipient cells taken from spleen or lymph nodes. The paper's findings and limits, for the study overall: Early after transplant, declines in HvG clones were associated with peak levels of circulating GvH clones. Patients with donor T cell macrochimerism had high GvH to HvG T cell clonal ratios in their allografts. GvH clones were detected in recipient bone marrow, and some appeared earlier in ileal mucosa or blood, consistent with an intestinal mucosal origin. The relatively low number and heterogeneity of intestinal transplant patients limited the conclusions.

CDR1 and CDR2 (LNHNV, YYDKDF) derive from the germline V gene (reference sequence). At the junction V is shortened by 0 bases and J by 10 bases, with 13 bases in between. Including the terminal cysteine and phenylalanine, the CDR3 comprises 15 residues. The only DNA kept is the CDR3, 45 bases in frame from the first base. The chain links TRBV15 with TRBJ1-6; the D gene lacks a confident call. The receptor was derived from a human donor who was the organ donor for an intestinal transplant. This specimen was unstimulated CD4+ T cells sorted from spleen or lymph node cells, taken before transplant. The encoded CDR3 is CATSRDPDFRSPLHF. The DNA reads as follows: TGTGCCACCAGCAGAGATCCCGACTTTCGCTCACCCCTCCACTTT.